The clone carrying this T cell receptor beta chain was seen just once. The sample comes from a study of blood T cell repertoires in COVID-19. Study summary: T cells, B-cell-depleted T cells, or PBMCs supplied cDNA or gDNA.

The V gene's germline CDR1 is MGHRA and CDR2 YSYEKL. The CDR3 runs 16 residues. Trimming at V came to 4 bases and at J to 6 bases, leaving 10 bases not matched to a gene. Original processing notes: Amplification of reference gene primers provided the estimated nucleated cell counts. Sequencing used immunoSEQ multiplex PCR; TCRdb keeps in-frame clones, though not all of them. V, J and clone size reflect that table, while D and trimming were determined from the DNA. Of around 300,000 clones listed, 80% to 95% are singletons. Seattle enrolled patients during active infection and tracked them longitudinally.

The sequence was obtained from a woman aged 30 to 39 with COVID-19, enrolled during active disease. Sequencing was carried out using peripheral blood. The chain is built from TRBV4-1 and TRBJ2-2; 8 nucleotides align to TRBD2. The CDR3 loop is CASSPIPQRESGELFF. The CDR3 nucleotides read TGCGCCAGCAGCCCCATCCCTCAGCGGGAGTCCGGGGAGCTGTTTTTT.